Presented here are 29 T cell receptor beta chains from one specimen sequenced in a study of CD8+ T cells in alopecia areata. cDNA serving as the sequencing template came from extracted, reverse transcribed RNA. The table came from immunoSEQ multiplex PCR; TCRdb's copy has only in-frame clones and leaves some out. The table has about 150,000 clones, over 80% seen once. The source material was CD8+ T cells sorted from blood, sampled at week 0. Receptor source: a human donor with alopecia areata.

The J gene is TRBJ2-1, the V gene TRBV5-1, with TRBD1 matching over 9 bases. Germline V lookup: CDR1 SGHRS, CDR2 YFSETQ. The V gene end was trimmed by 4 bases and the J gene end by 0 bases; junction bases not matched to a gene: 17. The length of the CDR3 is 20 residues. The CDR3 loop reads CASSRGPRDRVSSSYNEQFF. DNA for the CDR3: TGCGCCAGCAGCAGGGGACCCCGGGACAGGGTGTCGTCCTCCTACAATGAGCAGTTCTTC. The whole variable domain, filled in from reference TRBV5-1 and TRBJ2-1, reads KAGVTQTPRYLIKTRGQQVTLSCSPISGHRSVSWYQQTPGQGLQFLFEYFSETQRNKGNFPGRFSGRQFSNSRSEMNVSTLELGDSALYLCASSRGPRDRVSSSYNEQFFGPGTRLTVL.

The chain joins TRBV4-2 to TRBJ2-5, with 10 bases aligning to TRBD1. The CDR3 length is 15 residues. Germline-derived CDR1 and CDR2 are LGHNA and YNFKEQ. Unmatched junction bases numbered 5, after V lost 4 bases and J lost 3 bases. The DNA for the CDR3 is TGTGCCAGCAGCCCCCTTGGGACAGGGGAAGAGACCCAGTACTTC. Translated, it gives CASSPLGTGEETQYF.

V is TRBV7-9 and J is TRBJ2-7; 8 nucleotides match TRBD1. Per germline, CDR1 SEHNR and CDR2 FQNEAQ (reference sequence). The CDR3 is 15 amino acids. The junction had 8 bases not matched to a gene; V was cut back by 5 bases and J by 2 bases. The CDR3 region is CASSTPDRGTYEQYF. As DNA, the CDR3 is TGTGCCAGCAGCACACCCGACAGGGGTACCTACGAGCAGTACTTC.

The chain carries TRBV5-4 and TRBJ2-1; TRBD2 matches at 12 bases. CDR3 length: 15 residues. V lost 0 bases and J lost 7; bases outside the gene matches: 2. In germline, CDR1 is SGHNT, CDR2 YYREEE (reference sequence). CDR3: CASSLGLAGGNEQFF. CDR3 DNA sequence: TGTGCCAGCAGCTTGGGTCTAGCGGGGGGGAATGAGCAGTTCTTC. Using reference TRBV5-4 and TRBJ2-1 for the parts outside the CDR3, the full variable domain is ETGVTQSPTHLIKTRGQQVTLRCSSQSGHNTVSWYQQALGQGPQFIFQYYREEENGRGNFPPRFSGLQFPNYSSELNVNALELDDSALYLCASSLGLAGGNEQFFGPGTRLTVL.

The chain employs TRBV6-5 and TRBJ2-7, with D possibly being TRBD1 (5 bases). The CDR3 runs 14 residues. The germline V and J ends were trimmed by 5 bases and 0 bases, with 11 bases remaining between them. Germline V gene data show CDR1 as MNHEY and CDR2 as SVGAGI. Written as DNA, the CDR3 is TGTGCCAGCAGTAATACAGGCTACTCCTACGAGCAGTACTTC. It yields the protein CASSNTGYSYEQYF.

The chain joins TRBV27 to TRBJ2-1; D is unresolved. The CDR3 is made up of 14 amino acids. CDR1 and CDR2 (germline): MNHEY, SMNVEV (reference sequence). Trimming left V 2 bases short and J 6 bases short, with 11 bases between. DNA of the CDR3: TGTGCCAGCAGTTTAACGTCGTCGTCCAATGAGCAGTTCTTC. It codes for CASSLTSSSNEQFF.

Turning to this clone: The sample contains more than one DNA sequence encoding this CDR3. The V and J genes are TRBV19 and TRBJ1-1; D remains unclear. V was trimmed by 1 base and J by 5 bases, leaving 5 bases between them. The CDR3 length is 12 residues. CDR1 and CDR2 from the germline V gene are LNHDA and SQIVND (reference sequence). CDR3 nucleotides: TGTGCCAGTAGTATAGCCGGGACTGAAGCTTTCTTT. Translating gives CASSIAGTEAFF.

This chain connects TRBV6-5 to TRBJ1-1; D is undetermined. CDR3 length: 15 residues. The germline V gene encodes CDR1 MNHEY and CDR2 SVGAGI. V lost 2 bases and J 1 base, leaving 11 bases between the germline ends. CDR3 DNA: TGTGCCAGCAGTTACGTGGAGACCGCGAACACTGAAGCTTTCTTT. This codes for CASSYVETANTEAFF.

This sequence joins TRBV29-1 and TRBJ1-2; 10 bases are a match to TRBD1. The V segment lost 3 bases and the J segment 7 bases; nucleotides outside the gene matches: 8. CDR1 and CDR2 from the germline V gene are SQVTM and ANQGSEA. This CDR3 is built from 14 residues. CDR3 nucleotide sequence: TGCAGCGTTGATCCCGGACAGGGGGTTCTTGGCTACACCTTC. The encoded protein is CSVDPGQGVLGYTF.

The chain is built from TRBV5-4 and TRBJ2-1, with 12 bases matching TRBD2. V shed 4 bases and J 5 bases; nucleotides not matched to a gene: 4. This CDR3 spans 15 amino acids. Per germline, CDR1 SGHNT and CDR2 YYREEE (reference sequence). This CDR3 is CASSASGGGHNEQFF. CDR3 nucleotides: TGTGCCAGCAGCGCTAGCGGGGGGGGGCACAATGAGCAGTTCTTC.

The chain is built from TRBV27 and TRBJ2-1; TRBD1 or TRBD2 may be the D gene (5 bases each). V gave up 5 bases and J gave up 9 bases, with 23 bases separating them. The V gene's germline CDR1 is MNHEY and CDR2 SMNVEV (reference sequence). The CDR3 contains 16 residues. CDR3 in amino acids: CASSPYSAAIGGEQFF. DNA of the CDR3: TGTGCCAGCAGTCCCTACTCGGCGGCTATTGGGGGTGAGCAGTTCTTC.

This clone has just one count. This chain links TRBV4-1 with TRBJ2-1, with 8 bases that match TRBD2. The junction had 3 bases not matched to a gene; V was cut back by 2 bases and J by 6 bases. The CDR3 is 14 residues long. Germline-derived CDR1 and CDR2 are MGHRA and YSYEKL. CDR3 bases: TGCGCCAGCAGCCAATCGGGGGGGCCCAATGAGCAGTTCTTC. Translating gives CASSQSGGPNEQFF.

This clone was observed a single time. The chain uses TRBV6-1 and TRBJ1-4, with 7 bases identical to TRBD1. Trimming took 7 bases from V and 7 from J; bases not matched to a gene: 12. The CDR3 totals 15 residues. Looked up from germline, CDR1 is MNHNS and CDR2 is SASEGT. As DNA, the CDR3 is TGTGCCAGCACCGCGAAGGGGGCCGTGGTTGAAAAACTGTTTTTT. Protein product: CASTAKGAVVEKLFF.

The chain has TRBV19 and TRBJ2-7; perhaps TRBD1 as D (5 bases). The germline V gene has CDR1 LNHDA and CDR2 SQIVND (reference sequence). This CDR3 spans 13 amino acids. Trimming removed 9 bases at V and 4 bases at J, with 16 bases between. For the CDR3, the DNA is TGTGCCAGCCGGCCACTCGACAGTTACGAGCAGTACTTC. Translating gives CASRPLDSYEQYF.

The chain couples TRBV29-1 to TRBJ1-2; maybe TRBD1 (6 bases). V was pared by 0 bases and J by 4 bases, with 15 bases between. There are 15 residues in the CDR3. CDR1 is SQVTM, CDR2 ANQGSEA, per germline. The CDR3 DNA is TGCAGCGTTGAAGATCGGGAGGGGGGGAGCTATGGCTACACCTTC. This codes for CSVEDREGGSYGYTF.

The chain is built from TRBV7-8 and TRBJ2-7; D remains unclear. Germline CDR1 is SGHVS and CDR2 is FQNEAQ. Trimming cost V 7 bases and J 3 bases, with 13 bases left between them. The CDR3 extends over 13 amino acids. CDR3 sequence: CASKGPFRYEQYF. The CDR3 coding sequence is TGTGCCAGCAAGGGTCCGTTCCGCTACGAGCAGTACTTC.

The chain combines TRBV30 with TRBJ2-7; 9 bases map to TRBD2. Germline V lookup: CDR1 GTSNPN, CDR2 SVGIG (reference sequence). V lost 0 bases, J lost 5 bases, and 8 bases stayed unmatched. The CDR3 runs 15 residues. The CDR3 DNA sequence: TGTGCCTGGAGTGTAAGTGCTAGCGGGGCCGACGAGCAGTACTTC. As protein: CAWSVSASGADEQYF.

V is TRBV27 and J is TRBJ2-5; TRBD2 is a possible D gene (5 bases). TRBJ2-7 matches the DNA end more closely, so the J call is doubtful. The CDR3 totals 13 residues. The germline CDR1 and CDR2 sequences are MNHEY and SMNVEV (reference sequence). The CDR3 DNA follows: TGTGCCAGCAGTTTAAAGGGAGCAAGCGAGCAGTACTTC. Its translation: CASSLKGASEQYF.

V usage is TRBV6-1 and J usage is TRBJ2-1; D not resolved. Trimming left V 6 bases short and J 1 base short, with 16 bases between. The CDR3 is made up of 16 amino acids. The germline V gene encodes CDR1 MNHNS and CDR2 SASEGT. In DNA, the CDR3 is TGTGCCAGCAGGGAAAGACGGTCGGATTCCTACAATGAGCAGTTCTTC. Amino acids: CASRERRSDSYNEQFF.

The rearrangement joins TRBV5-1 to TRBJ2-1, with D possibly matching TRBD2 (8 bases). The CDR3 covers 21 residues. CDR1 SGHRS and CDR2 YFSETQ come from the germline V gene. The V end lost 1 base, the J end lost 0 bases, and 26 bases lay between the germline ends. This chain's CDR3 is CASSLFGMGFSGDSSYNEQFF. CDR3 DNA: TGCGCCAGCAGCTTGTTCGGGATGGGGTTTAGCGGGGACAGCTCCTACAATGAGCAGTTCTTC.

The J gene is TRBJ1-1, the V gene TRBV19, with TRBD1 as a possible D gene (6 bases). CDR3 length equals 16 residues. Germline V lookup: CDR1 LNHDA, CDR2 SQIVND (reference sequence). Trimming left V 5 bases short and J 3 bases short, with 19 bases between. The CDR3 nucleotides are TGTGCCAGTAGTTCCCCCCTGGGGGCCATATACACTGAAGCTTTCTTT. It translates to CASSSPLGAIYTEAFF. Complete variable domain (other parts from reference TRBV19 and TRBJ1-1): DGGITQSPKYLFRKEGQNVTLSCEQNLNHDAMYWYRQDPGQGLRLIYYSQIVNDFQKGDIAEGYSVSREKKESFPLTVTSAQKNPTAFYLCASSSPLGAIYTEAFFGQGTRLTVV.

V gene TRBV6-1 combines with J gene TRBJ2-7; 8 nucleotides align to TRBD1. Looked up from germline, CDR1 is MNHNS and CDR2 is SASEGT. The V gene end was trimmed by 8 bases and the J gene end by 0 bases; junction bases not matched to a gene: 6. This CDR3 is built from 14 residues. DNA of the CDR3: TGTGCCAGCGCCGGCCAGGGGGCCTCCTACGAGCAGTACTTC. Amino acid sequence: CASAGQGASYEQYF.

The genes are TRBV4-1 and TRBJ2-2, with 13 bases that match TRBD2. Looked up from germline, CDR1 is MGHRA and CDR2 is YSYEKL. The CDR3 is made up of 18 amino acids. Losses at the gene ends were 3 bases for V and 1 base for J; bases not matched to a gene: 5. Here the CDR3 reads CASSHAGLAGRNTGELFF. The CDR3 DNA follows: TGCGCCAGCAGCCATGCGGGACTAGCGGGAAGGAACACCGGGGAGCTGTTTTTT.

The J gene is TRBJ1-2, the V gene TRBV27; D is uncertain. CDR1 and CDR2 from the germline V gene are MNHEY and SMNVEV (reference sequence). There are 14 residues in the CDR3. Trimming left V 0 bases short and J 1 base short, with 6 bases between. In DNA, the CDR3 is TGTGCCAGCAGTTTATCGCGGGGTAACTATGGCTACACCTTC. This encodes CASSLSRGNYGYTF.

The gene calls are TRBV4-2 and TRBJ2-2; D unresolved. CDR3 length: 13 amino acids. The germline CDR1 and CDR2 sequences are LGHNA and YNFKEQ. The V end lost 1 base, the J end lost 4 bases, and 4 bases lay between the germline ends. CDR3 sequence: CASSQAGTGELFF. The CDR3 DNA follows: TGTGCCAGCAGCCAAGCGGGCACCGGGGAGCTGTTTTTT.

The genes are TRBV27 and TRBJ2-3; either TRBD1 or TRBD2 may fit D (6 bases each). V lost 5 bases to trimming and J lost 5 bases, with 17 bases between them. The CDR3 is 15 amino acids. From germline, CDR1 is MNHEY and CDR2 SMNVEV (reference sequence). DNA for the CDR3: TGTGCCAGCAGTGCCCGAGGGGGGCGCGTAGATACGCAGTATTTT. It yields the protein CASSARGGRVDTQYF.

This clone was seen a handful of times. V gene TRBV29-1 combines with J gene TRBJ2-2; D gene unclear. This CDR3 region has 13 residues. CDR1 and CDR2 (germline): SQVTM, ANQGSEA. V was pared by 2 bases and J by 1 base, with 5 bases between. In nucleotides, the CDR3 is TGCAGCGTTGAACTAGAGAACACCGGGGAGCTGTTTTTT. It specifies CSVELENTGELFF.

Concerning this clone itself: Within the sample, other DNA sequences also encode this same CDR3. The chain links TRBV10-3 to TRBJ2-1; tentatively, D is TRBD2 (6 bases). The germline CDR1 and CDR2 sequences are ENHRY and SYGVKD. The V gene lost 2 bases and the J gene lost 7 bases, with 6 bases spanning the gap. The CDR3 has 12 amino acids. The CDR3 spells CAISEGGNEQFF. CDR3 sequence (DNA): TGTGCCATCAGTGAGGGGGGGAATGAGCAGTTCTTC.

For the CDR3, the DNA is TGTGCCAGTAACACAATAGCGGGAGGGGACGAGCAGTACTTC. Protein product: CASNTIAGGDEQYF. The chain combines TRBV19 with TRBJ2-7; the match to TRBD2 covers 11 bases. From germline, CDR1 is LNHDA and CDR2 SQIVND (reference sequence). The CDR3 extends over 14 amino acids. Trimming cost V 7 bases and J 5 bases; bases outside gene matches: 7.